This T cell receptor (beta chain) was sequenced during a study of lymphopenia after photon versus proton radiotherapy. Findings of the study overall: Post-nadir TCR diversity decline inversely tracked overall survival among those who died. Photon-treated patients lost naive T cells and TCR diversity; proton-treated stayed stable. Only patients who died were analyzed for survival; proton advantage is unproven. Oligoclonal CD8+ Temra expansion after nadir drove photon patients' diversity drop.

Points on this clone: Antigen: not known.

This table comes from immunoSEQ multiplex PCR, and its TCRdb copy is limited to in-frame clones, with some not included. The table shows around 70,000 clones, with around 90% occurring only once. The sequenced sample was peripheral blood, obtained from a patient treated with photon-based radiotherapy. This TCR was recovered from a woman between 35 and 50 years old with cholangiocarcinoma.

The CDR3 sequence: CASSRTGSEPNYGYTF. In nucleotides, the CDR3 is TGTGCCAGCAGCCGGACAGGGAGCGAACCTAACTATGGCTACACCTTC. V is TRBV7-3 and J is TRBJ1-2; 8 nucleotides line up with TRBD1. The trim removed 5 bases at V and 0 bases at J, leaving 8 bases unmatched. The V gene's germline CDR1 is SGHTA and CDR2 FQGTGA. The CDR3 has 16 residues. Full variable domain (remainder filled in from reference TRBV7-3 and TRBJ1-2): GAGVSQTPSNKVTEKGKYVELRCDPISGHTALYWYRQSLGQGPEFLIYFQGTGAADDSGLPNDRFFAVRPEGSVSTLKIQRTERGDSAVYLCASSRTGSEPNYGYTFGSGTRLTVV.